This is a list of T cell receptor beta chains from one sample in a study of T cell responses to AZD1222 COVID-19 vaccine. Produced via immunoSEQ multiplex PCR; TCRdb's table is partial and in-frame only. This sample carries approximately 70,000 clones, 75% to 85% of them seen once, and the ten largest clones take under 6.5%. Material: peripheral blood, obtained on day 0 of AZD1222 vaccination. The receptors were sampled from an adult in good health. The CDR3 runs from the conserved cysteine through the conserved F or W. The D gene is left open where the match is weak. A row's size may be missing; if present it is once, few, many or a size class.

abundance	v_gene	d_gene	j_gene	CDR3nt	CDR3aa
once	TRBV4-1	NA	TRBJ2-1	TGCGCCAGCAGCCAAGACGTGAGGGATGAGCAGTTCTTC	CASSQDVRDEQFF
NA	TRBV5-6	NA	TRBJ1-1	TGTGCCAGCAGCTTGGTTGTGGGGAACACTGAAGCTTTCTTT	CASSLVVGNTEAFF
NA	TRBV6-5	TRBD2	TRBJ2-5	TGTGCCAGCAGTCGAGCGGGGTCGGGCGAGACCCAGTACTTC	CASSRAGSGETQYF
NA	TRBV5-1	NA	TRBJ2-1	TGCGCCAGCAGCCTATCCGGGAGCTCCTACAATGAGCAGTTCTTC	CASSLSGSSYNEQFF
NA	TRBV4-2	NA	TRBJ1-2	TGTGCCAGCAGCCAAGAGAGGGCCCAAAACTATGGCTACACCTTC	CASSQERAQNYGYTF
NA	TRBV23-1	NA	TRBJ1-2	TGCGCCAGCAGTCAATGGAGGCCAGATTATGGCTACACCTTC	CASSQWRPDYGYTF
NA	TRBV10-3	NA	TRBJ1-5	TGTGCCATCAGTGAGTCAGGCAGGGACCAGCCCCAGCATTTT	CAISESGRDQPQHF
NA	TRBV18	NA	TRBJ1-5	TGTGCCAGCTCACCAGGGCAAATCAATCAGCCCCAGCATTTT	CASSPGQINQPQHF
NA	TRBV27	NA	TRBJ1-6	TGTGCCAGCTCTCTTCGGGGTAATAATTCACCCCTCCACTTT	CASSLRGNNSPLHF
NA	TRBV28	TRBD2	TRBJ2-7	TGTGCCAGCTCACGGGGAGGGGAGACCTACGAGCAGTACTTC	CASSRGGETYEQYF
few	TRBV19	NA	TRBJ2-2	TGTGCCAGTAGCGCCGGGGCCGGGGAGCTGTTTTTT	CASSAGAGELFF
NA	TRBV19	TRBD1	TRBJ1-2	TGTGCCAGTAGTACGGACGGGACAGTGAGTGGCTACACCTTC	CASSTDGTVSGYTF
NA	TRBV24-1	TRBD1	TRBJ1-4	TGTGCCACCAGGATCCCAAACCCCGGGACAGGGTTTGAGGGGATTGAAAAACTGTTTTTT	CATRIPNPGTGFEGIEKLFF
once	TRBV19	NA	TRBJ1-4	TGTGCCAGTAGTATTACCGGGACACCTGAAAAACTGTTTTTT	CASSITGTPEKLFF
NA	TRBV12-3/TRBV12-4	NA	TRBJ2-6	TGTGCCAGCCTTCCCTCTGGGGCCAACGTCCTGACTTTC	CASLPSGANVLTF
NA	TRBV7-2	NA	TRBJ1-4	TGTGCCAGCAGCGCAGACAGTGAAAAACTGTTTTTT	CASSADSEKLFF
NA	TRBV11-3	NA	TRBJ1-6	TGTGCCAGCAGCTTAGACGGGAATAATTCACCCCTCCACTTT	CASSLDGNNSPLHF
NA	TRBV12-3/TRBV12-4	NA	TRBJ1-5	TGTGCCAGCAGTTTAACGGGAAGGCAGCCCCAGCATTTT	CASSLTGRQPQHF
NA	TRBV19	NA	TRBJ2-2	TGTGCCAGTTTGGGACGGACGAACACCGGGGAGCTGTTTTTT	CASLGRTNTGELFF
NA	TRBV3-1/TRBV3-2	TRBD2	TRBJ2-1	TGTGCCAGCAGCCAAGGACTAGCGGGGGGTCACAATGAGCAGTTCTTC	CASSQGLAGGHNEQFF
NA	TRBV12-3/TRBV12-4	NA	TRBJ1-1	TGTGCCAGCAGTCTTGGGGGTGTTGCTTTCTTT	CASSLGGVAFF
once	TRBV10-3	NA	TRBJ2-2	TGTGCCATCAGTGAGACGGGGGAGCTGTTTTTT	CAISETGELFF
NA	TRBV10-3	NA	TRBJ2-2	TGTGCCATCAGTGAGGTGCTTTACACCGGGGAGCTGTTTTTT	CAISEVLYTGELFF
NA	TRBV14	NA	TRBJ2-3	TGTGCCAGCAGCCAAGAGTGGACAACGGCAGATACGCAGTATTTT	CASSQEWTTADTQYF
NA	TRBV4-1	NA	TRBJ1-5	TGCGCCAGCAGCCTCCGAGGGGGTAATCAGCCCCAGCATTTT	CASSLRGGNQPQHF
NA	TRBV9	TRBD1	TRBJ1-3	TGTGCCAGCAGCGTCGGGCGACAGGGCTCTGGAAACACCATATATTTT	CASSVGRQGSGNTIYF